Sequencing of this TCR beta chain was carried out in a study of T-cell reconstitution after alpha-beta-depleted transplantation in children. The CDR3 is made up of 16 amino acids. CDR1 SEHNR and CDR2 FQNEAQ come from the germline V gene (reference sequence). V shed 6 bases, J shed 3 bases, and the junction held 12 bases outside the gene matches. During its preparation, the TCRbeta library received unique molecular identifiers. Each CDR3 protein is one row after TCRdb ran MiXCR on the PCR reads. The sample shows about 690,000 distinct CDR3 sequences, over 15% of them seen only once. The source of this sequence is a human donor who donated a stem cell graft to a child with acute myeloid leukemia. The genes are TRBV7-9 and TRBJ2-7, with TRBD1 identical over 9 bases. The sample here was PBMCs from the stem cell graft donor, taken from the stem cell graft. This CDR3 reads CASSSAPGQGDYEQYF. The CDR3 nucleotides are TGTGCCAGCAGTTCAGCCCCGGGACAGGGAGACTACGAGCAGTACTTC.